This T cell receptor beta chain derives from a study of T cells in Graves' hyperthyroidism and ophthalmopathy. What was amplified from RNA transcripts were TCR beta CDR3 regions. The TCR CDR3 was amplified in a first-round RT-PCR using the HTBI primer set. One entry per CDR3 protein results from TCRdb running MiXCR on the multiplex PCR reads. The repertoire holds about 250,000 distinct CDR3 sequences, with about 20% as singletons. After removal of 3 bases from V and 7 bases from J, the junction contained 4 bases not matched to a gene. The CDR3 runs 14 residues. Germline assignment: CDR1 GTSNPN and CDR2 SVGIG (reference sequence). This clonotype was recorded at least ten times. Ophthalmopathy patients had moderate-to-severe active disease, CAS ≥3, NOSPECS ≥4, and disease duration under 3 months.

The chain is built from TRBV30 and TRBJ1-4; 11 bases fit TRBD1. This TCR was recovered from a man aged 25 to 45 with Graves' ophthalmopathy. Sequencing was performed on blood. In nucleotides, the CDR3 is TGTGCCTGGAGCGACGGACAGGGGGCTGAAAAACTGTTTTTT. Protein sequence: CAWSDGQGAEKLFF.